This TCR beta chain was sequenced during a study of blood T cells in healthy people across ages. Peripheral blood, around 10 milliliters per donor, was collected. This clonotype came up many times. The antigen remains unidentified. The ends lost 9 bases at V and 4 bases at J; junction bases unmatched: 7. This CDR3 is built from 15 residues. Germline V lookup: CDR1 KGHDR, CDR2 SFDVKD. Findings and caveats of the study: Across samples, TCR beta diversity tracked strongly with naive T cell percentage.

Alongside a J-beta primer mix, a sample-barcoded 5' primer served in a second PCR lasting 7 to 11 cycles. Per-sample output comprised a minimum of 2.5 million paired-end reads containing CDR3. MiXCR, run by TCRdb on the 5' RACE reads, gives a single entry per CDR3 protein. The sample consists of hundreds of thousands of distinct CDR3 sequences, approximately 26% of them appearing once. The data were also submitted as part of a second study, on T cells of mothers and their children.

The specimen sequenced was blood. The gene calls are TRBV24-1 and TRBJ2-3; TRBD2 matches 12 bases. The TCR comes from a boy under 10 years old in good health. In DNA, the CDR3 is TGTGCCACCGGAGAACTAGCGGGGGGCGCAGATACGCAGTATTTT. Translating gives CATGELAGGADTQYF.